This TCR beta chain appears in the sequencing data of a study of T cells in localized non-small cell lung cancer. CDR3 length: 12 residues. Unmatched junction bases numbered 7, after V lost 5 bases and J lost 10 bases. In germline, CDR1 is MDHEN, CDR2 SYDVKM. The protocol was immunoSEQ multiplex PCR, while the TCRdb copy is restricted to in-frame clones and leaves out a portion. The repertoire has fewer than 1,300 clones, around 35% of them found once; the top ten carry 13% to 15%. The chain carries TRBV28 and TRBJ1-1; the match to TRBD1 covers 7 bases. The receptor was derived from a female donor over 55 with stage I lung adenocarcinoma. The input for sequencing was normal lung tissue next to the tumor, taken before any cancer treatment. The CDR3 sequence is CASSETGERAFF. CDR3 coding DNA: TGTGCCAGCAGTGAAACAGGGGAGCGAGCTTTCTTT. The whole variable domain, filled in from reference TRBV28 and TRBJ1-1, reads DVKVTQSSRYLVKRTGEKVFLECVQDMDHENMFWYRQDPGLGLRLIYFSYDVKMKEKGDIPEGYSVSREKKERFSLILESASTNQTSMYLCASSETGERAFFGQGTRLTVV.